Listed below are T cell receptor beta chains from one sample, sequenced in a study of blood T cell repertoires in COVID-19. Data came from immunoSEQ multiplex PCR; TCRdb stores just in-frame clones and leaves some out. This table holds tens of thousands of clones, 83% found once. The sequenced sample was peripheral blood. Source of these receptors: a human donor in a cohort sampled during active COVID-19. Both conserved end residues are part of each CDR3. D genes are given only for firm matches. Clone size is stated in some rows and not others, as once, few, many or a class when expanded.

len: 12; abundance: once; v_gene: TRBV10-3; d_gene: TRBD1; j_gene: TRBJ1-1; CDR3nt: TGTGCCAGCAGGGGGCTGGGAACTGAAGCTTTCTTT; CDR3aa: CASRGLGTEAFF
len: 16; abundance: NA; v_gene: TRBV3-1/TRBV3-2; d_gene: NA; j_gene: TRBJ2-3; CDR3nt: TGTGCCAGCAGCCAATGGTTAGCGGAAAGCACAGATACGCAGTATTTT; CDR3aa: CASSQWLAESTDTQYF
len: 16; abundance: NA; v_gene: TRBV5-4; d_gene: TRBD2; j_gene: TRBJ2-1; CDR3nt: TGTGCCAGCAGCCTAGCGGGAGGGCCCCCCTACAATGAGCAGTTCTTC; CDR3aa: CASSLAGGPPYNEQFF
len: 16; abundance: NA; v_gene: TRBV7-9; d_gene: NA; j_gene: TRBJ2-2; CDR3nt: TGTGCCATACCCTTTGACAACGTCAGGGTTGGCGGGGAGCTGTTTTTT; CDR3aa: CAIPFDNVRVGGELFF
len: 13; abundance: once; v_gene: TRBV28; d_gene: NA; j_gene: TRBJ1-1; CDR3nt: TGTGCCAGCAGACGTGGACAGAATATAGAAGCTTTCTTT; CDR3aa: CASRRGQNIEAFF
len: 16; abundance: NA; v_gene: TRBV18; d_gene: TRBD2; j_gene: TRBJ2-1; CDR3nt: TGTGCCAGCTCACCGCGAACTAGCGGGAATGTTAATGAGCAGTTCTTC; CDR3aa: CASSPRTSGNVNEQFF
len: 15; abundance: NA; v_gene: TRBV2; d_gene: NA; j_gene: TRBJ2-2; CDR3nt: TGTGCCAGCAGGTCTACCGGGACTCTCACCGGGGAGCTGTTTTTT; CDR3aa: CASRSTGTLTGELFF
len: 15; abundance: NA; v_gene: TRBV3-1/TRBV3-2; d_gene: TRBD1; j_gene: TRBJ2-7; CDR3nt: TGTGCCAGCAGCCGAACCGGGACAGGGCCTCACGAGCAGTACTTC; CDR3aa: CASSRTGTGPHEQYF
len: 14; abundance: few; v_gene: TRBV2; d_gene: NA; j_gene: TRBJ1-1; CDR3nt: TGTGCCAGCAGTGAACGAGGGAAGGACACTGAAGCTTTCTTT; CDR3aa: CASSERGKDTEAFF
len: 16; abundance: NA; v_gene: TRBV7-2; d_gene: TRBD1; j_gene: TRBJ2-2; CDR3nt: TGTGCCAGCAGCTTAGGTGGACAGGGGGCGATCGGGGAGCTGTTTTTT; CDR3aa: CASSLGGQGAIGELFF
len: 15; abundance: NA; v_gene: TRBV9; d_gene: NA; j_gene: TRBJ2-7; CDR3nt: TGTGCCAGCAGCCCCCGAGACTACCACTCCTACGAGCAGTACTTC; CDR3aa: CASSPRDYHSYEQYF
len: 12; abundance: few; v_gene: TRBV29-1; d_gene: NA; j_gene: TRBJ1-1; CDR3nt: TGCAGCGTCAGCAGGGGTTACACTGAAGCTTTCTTT; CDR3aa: CSVSRGYTEAFF
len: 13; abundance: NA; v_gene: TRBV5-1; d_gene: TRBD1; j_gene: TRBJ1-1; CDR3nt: TGCGCCAGCAGCTCCGGGACAGACACTGAAGCTTTCTTT; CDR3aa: CASSSGTDTEAFF
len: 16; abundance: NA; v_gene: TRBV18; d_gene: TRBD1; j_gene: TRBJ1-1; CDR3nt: TGTGCCAGCTCACCAAGTGGACAGGGGATGAACACTGAAGCTTTCTTT; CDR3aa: CASSPSGQGMNTEAFF
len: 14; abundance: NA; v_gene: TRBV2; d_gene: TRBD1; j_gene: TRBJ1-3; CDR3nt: TGTGGAAGTACAGGGGGCTTTTCTGGAAACACCATATATTTT; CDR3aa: CGSTGGFSGNTIYF
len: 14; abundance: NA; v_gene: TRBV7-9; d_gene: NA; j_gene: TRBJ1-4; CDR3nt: TGTGCCAGCAGCTTAGGGCAGGGAGGTGAAAAACTGTTTTTT; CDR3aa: CASSLGQGGEKLFF
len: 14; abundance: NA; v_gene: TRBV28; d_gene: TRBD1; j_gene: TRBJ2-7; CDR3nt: TGTGCCAGCAGGCGAGGACAGGGGTCCTACGAGCAGTACTTC; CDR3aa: CASRRGQGSYEQYF
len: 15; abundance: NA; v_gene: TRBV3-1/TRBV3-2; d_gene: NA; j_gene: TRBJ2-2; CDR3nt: TGTGCCAGCACCCCAGGGTTCCCGAACACCGGGGAGCTGTTTTTT; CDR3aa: CASTPGFPNTGELFF
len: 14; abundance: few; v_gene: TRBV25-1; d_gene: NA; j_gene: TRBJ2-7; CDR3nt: TGTGCCAGCAGTTTCCGGGGGAGCTCCTACGAGCAGTACTTC; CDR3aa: CASSFRGSSYEQYF
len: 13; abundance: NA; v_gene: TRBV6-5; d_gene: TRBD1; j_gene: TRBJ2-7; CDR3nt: TGTGCCAGCAGGAAGGCAGGGGGATACGAGCAGTACTTC; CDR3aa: CASRKAGGYEQYF
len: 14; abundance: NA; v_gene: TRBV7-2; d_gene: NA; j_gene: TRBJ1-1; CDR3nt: TGTGCCAGCAGCCCCAGGGGCAGGGATACTGAAGCTTTCTTT; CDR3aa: CASSPRGRDTEAFF
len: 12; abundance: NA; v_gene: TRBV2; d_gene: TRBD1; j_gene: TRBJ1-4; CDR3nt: TGTGCCAGCAGGGACAGGGATGAAAAACTGTTTTTT; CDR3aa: CASRDRDEKLFF
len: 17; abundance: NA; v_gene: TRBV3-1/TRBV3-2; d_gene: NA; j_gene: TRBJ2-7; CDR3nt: TGTGCCAGCAGCCAGCCACGGCAGGGCAGGGGTGGCTACGAGCAGTACTTC; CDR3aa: CASSQPRQGRGGYEQYF
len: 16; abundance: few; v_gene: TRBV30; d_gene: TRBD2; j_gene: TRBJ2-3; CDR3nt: TGTGCCTGGAGTGTTGGCGGGAGGCTCAGCACAGATACGCAGTATTTT; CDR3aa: CAWSVGGRLSTDTQYF
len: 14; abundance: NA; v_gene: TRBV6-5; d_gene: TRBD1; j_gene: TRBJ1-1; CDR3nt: TGTGCCAGCAGCGGAAACAGGGGTGACACTGAAGCTTTCTTT; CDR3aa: CASSGNRGDTEAFF
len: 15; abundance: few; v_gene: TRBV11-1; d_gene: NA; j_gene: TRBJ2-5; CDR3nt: TGTGCCAGCAGCTTGCAGGGAGGATTGGGGGAGACCCAGTACTTC; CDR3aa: CASSLQGGLGETQYF
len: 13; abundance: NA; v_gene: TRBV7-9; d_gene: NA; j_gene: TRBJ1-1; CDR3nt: TGTGCCAGCAGCTCTCTTATAAACACTGAAGCTTTCTTT; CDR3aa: CASSSLINTEAFF
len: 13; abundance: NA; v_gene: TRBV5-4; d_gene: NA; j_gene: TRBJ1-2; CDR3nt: TGTGCCAGCACCCTGCAGGGAAACTATGGCTACACCTTC; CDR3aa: CASTLQGNYGYTF
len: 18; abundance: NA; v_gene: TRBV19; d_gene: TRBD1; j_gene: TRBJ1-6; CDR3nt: TGTGCCAGTAGTATCCCCGGGACAGGGGGCTCCTATAATTCACCCCTCCACTTT; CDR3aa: CASSIPGTGGSYNSPLHF
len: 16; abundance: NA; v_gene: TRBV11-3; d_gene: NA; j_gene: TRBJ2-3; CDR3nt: TGTGCCAGCAGCTTAACTGGGGGCAGTAGCACAGATACGCAGTATTTT; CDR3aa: CASSLTGGSSTDTQYF
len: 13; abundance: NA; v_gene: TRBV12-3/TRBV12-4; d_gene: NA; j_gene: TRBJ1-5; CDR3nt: TGTGCCAGCATGGACAATACTAATCAGCCCCAGCATTTT; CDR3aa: CASMDNTNQPQHF
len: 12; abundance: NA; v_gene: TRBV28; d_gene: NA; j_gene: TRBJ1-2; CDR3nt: TGTGCCAGTCTCCAACGAGGTGGTGGCTACACCTTC; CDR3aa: CASLQRGGGYTF
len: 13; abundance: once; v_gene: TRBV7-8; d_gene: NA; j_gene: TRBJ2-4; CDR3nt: TGTGCCAGCAGCCCTCTAAGAAAAAACATTCAGTACTTC; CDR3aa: CASSPLRKNIQYF
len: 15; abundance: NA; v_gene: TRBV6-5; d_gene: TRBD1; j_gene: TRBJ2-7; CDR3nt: TGTGCCAGCAGTCCGGGAAGACAGGGGGCAGGCGAGCAGTACTTC; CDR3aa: CASSPGRQGAGEQYF
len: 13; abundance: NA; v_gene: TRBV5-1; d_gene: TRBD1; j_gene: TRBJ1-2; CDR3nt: TGCGCCAGCAGCTCGGAAGGGGGCGCTGGCTACACCTTC; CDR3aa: CASSSEGGAGYTF
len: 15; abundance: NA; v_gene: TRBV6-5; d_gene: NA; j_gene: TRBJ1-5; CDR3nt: TGTGCCAGCAGTTACTCAGGGAGTAGCAATCAGCCCCAGCATTTT; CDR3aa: CASSYSGSSNQPQHF
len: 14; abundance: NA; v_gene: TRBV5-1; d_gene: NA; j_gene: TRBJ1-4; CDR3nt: TGCGCCAGCAGCTTGGATCCATCGGGTGAAAAACTGTTTTTT; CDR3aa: CASSLDPSGEKLFF
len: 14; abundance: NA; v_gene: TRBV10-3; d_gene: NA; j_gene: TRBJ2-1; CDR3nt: TGTGCCATCAGTGAGCGAGGGAACTACAATGAGCAGTTCTTC; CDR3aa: CAISERGNYNEQFF
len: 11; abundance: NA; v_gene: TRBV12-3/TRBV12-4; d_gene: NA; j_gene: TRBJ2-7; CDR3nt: TGTGCCAGCAGTTACAGGTCCGAGCAGTACTTC; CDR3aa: CASSYRSEQYF
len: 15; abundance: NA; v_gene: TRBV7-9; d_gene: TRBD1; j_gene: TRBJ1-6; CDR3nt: TGTGCCAGCAGCTTAGGGGGACAGGGCCGTTCACCCCTCCACTTT; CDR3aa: CASSLGGQGRSPLHF
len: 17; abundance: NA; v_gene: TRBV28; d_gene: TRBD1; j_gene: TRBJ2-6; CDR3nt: TGTGCCAGCAGCCCCAACGGACAGGGGCCCCGGGCCAACGTCCTGACTTTC; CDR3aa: CASSPNGQGPRANVLTF
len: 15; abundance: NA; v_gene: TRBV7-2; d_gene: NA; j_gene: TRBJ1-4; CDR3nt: TGTGCCAGCAGCTTGTCTTTTGCAACTAATGAAAAACTGTTTTTT; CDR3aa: CASSLSFATNEKLFF